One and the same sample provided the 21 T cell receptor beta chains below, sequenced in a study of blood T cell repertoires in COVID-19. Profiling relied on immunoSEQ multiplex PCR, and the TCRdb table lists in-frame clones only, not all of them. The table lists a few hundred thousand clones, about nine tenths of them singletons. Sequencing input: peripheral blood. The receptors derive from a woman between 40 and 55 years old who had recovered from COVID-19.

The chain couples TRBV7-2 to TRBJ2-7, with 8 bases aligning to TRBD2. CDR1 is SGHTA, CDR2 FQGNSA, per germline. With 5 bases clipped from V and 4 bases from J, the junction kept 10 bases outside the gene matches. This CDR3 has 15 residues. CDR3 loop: CASSLGTSWVYEQYF. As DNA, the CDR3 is TGTGCCAGCAGCCTTGGGACTAGTTGGGTATACGAGCAGTACTTC.

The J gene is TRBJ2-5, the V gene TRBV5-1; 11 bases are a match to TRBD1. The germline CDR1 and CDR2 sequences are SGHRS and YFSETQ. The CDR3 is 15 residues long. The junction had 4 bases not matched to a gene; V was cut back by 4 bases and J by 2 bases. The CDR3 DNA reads TGCGCCAGCAGCCACGGGACAGGGGGGCAAGAGACCCAGTACTTC. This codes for CASSHGTGGQETQYF.

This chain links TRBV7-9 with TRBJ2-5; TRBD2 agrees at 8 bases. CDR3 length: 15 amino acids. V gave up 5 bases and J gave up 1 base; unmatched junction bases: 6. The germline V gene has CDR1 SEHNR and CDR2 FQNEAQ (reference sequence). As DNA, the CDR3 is TGTGCCAGCAGCCCCCCTCGGGAGGGCCAAGAGACCCAGTACTTC. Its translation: CASSPPREGQETQYF.

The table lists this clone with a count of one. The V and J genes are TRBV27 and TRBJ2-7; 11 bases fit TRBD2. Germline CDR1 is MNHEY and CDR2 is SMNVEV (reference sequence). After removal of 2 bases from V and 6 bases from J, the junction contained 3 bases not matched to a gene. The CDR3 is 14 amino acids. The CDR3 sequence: CASSLATSGIEQYF. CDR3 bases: TGTGCCAGCAGTTTAGCGACTAGCGGGATCGAGCAGTACTTC.

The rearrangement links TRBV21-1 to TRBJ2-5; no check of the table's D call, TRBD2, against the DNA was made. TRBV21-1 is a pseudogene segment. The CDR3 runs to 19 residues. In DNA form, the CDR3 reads TGTGCCAGCAGCAAAACTGGGACTAGTCAAAAGAGGGCCAAAGAGACCCAGTACTTC. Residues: CASSKTGTSQKRAKETQYF.

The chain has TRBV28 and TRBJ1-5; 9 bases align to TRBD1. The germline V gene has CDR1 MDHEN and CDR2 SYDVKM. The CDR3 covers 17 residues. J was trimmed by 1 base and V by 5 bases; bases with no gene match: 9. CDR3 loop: CASSPGTGWSSNQPQHF. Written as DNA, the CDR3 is TGTGCCAGCAGTCCCGGGACAGGGTGGTCGAGCAATCAGCCCCAGCATTTT. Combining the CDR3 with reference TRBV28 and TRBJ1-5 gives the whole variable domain DVKVTQSSRYLVKRTGEKVFLECVQDMDHENMFWYRQDPGLGLRLIYFSYDVKMKEKGDIPEGYSVSREKKERFSLILESASTNQTSMYLCASSPGTGWSSNQPQHFGDGTRLSIL.

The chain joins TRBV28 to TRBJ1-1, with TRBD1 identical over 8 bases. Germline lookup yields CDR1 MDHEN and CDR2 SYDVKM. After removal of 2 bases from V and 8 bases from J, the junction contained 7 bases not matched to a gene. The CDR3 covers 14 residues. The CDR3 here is CASSLTQGAREAFF. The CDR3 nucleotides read TGTGCCAGCAGTTTAACTCAGGGGGCGCGGGAAGCTTTCTTT.

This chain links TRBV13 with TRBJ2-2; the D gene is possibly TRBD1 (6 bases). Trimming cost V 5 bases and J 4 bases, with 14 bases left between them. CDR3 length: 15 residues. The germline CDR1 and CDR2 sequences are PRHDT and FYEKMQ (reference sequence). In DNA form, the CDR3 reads TGTGCCAGCAGCCCTGGACAGAAGAGCACCGGGGAGCTGTTTTTT. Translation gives CASSPGQKSTGELFF.

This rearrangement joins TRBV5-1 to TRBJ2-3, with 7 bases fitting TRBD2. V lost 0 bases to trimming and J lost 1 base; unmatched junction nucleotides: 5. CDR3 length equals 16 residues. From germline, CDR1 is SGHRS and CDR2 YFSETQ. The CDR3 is CASSLGGGSGTDTQYF. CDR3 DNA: TGCGCCAGCAGCTTGGGGGGCGGGAGTGGCACAGATACGCAGTATTTT. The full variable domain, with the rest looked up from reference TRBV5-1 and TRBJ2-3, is KAGVTQTPRYLIKTRGQQVTLSCSPISGHRSVSWYQQTPGQGLQFLFEYFSETQRNKGNFPGRFSGRQFSNSRSEMNVSTLELGDSALYLCASSLGGGSGTDTQYFGPGTRLTVL.

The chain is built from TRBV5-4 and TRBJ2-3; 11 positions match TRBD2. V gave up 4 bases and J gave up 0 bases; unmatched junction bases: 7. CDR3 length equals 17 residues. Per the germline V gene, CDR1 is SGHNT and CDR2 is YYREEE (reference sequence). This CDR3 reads CASSPPGLAVSTDTQYF. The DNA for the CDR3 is TGTGCCAGCAGCCCCCCGGGACTAGCGGTTAGCACAGATACGCAGTATTTT.

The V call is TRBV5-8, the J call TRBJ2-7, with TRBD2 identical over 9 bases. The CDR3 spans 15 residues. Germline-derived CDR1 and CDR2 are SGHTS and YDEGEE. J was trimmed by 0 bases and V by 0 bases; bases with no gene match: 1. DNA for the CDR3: TGTGCCAGCAGCTTGGATAGCGGGAGCTCCTACGAGCAGTACTTC. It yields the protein CASSLDSGSSYEQYF.

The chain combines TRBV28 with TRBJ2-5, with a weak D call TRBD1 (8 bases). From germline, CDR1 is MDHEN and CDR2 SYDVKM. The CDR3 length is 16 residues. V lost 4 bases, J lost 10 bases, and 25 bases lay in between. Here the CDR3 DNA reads TGTGCCAGCAGTTCAAACCGGGACTACCTACAGGGGGACCAGTACTTC. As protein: CASSSNRDYLQGDQYF.

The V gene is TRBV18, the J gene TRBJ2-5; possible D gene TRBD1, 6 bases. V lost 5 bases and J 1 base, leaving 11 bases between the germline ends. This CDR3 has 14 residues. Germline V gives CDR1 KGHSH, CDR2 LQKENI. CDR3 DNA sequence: TGTGCCAGCTCAGGTTCGACAGGCCAAGAGACCCAGTACTTC. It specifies CASSGSTGQETQYF.

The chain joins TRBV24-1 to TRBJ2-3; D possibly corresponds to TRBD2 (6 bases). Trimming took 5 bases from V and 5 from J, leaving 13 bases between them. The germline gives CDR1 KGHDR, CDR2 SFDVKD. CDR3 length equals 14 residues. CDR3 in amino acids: CATSGRDSGDTQYF. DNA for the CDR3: TGTGCCACCAGTGGGCGGGATTCAGGAGATACGCAGTATTTT.

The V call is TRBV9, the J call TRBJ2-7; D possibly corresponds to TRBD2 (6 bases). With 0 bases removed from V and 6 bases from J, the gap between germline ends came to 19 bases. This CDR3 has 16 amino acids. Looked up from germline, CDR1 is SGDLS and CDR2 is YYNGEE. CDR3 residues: CASSVGGSGSLAEQYF. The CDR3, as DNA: TGTGCCAGCAGCGTAGGAGGTAGCGGTTCCCTCGCCGAGCAGTACTTC.

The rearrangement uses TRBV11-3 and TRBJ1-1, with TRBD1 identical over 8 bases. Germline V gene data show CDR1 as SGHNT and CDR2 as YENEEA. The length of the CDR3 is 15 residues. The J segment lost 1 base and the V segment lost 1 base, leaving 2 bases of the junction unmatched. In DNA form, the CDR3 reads TGTGCCAGCAGCTTAGCCCAGGGGGCGAACACTGAAGCTTTCTTT. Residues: CASSLAQGANTEAFF.

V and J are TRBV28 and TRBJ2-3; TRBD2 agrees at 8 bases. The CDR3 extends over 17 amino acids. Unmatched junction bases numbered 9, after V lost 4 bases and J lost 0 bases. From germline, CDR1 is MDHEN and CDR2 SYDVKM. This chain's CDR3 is CASSYPSGRGSTDTQYF. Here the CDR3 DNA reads TGTGCCAGCAGTTACCCTAGCGGGCGGGGGAGCACAGATACGCAGTATTTT.

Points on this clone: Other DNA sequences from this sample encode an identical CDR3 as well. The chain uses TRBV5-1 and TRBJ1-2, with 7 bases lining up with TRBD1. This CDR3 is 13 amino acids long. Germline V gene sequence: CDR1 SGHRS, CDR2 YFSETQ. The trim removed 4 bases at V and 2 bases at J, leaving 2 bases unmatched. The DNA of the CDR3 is TGCGCCAGCAGCCCAGGGGGGAACTATGGCTACACCTTC. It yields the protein CASSPGGNYGYTF.

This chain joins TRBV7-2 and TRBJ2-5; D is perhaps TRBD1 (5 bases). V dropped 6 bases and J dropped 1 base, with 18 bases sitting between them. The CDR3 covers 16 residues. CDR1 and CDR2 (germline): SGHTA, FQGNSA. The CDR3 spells CASSATLGLPQETQYF. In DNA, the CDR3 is TGTGCCAGCAGTGCGACCTTGGGGCTCCCCCAAGAGACCCAGTACTTC.

The CDR3 here is CASSKPLAGAADTQYF. The DNA of the CDR3 is TGTGCCAGCAGTAAACCTCTAGCGGGAGCCGCAGATACGCAGTATTTT. V is TRBV27 and J is TRBJ2-3; 10 bases match TRBD2. V shed 5 bases and J 4 bases; nucleotides not matched to a gene: 9. This CDR3 comprises 16 residues. CDR1 is MNHEY, CDR2 SMNVEV, per germline (reference sequence).

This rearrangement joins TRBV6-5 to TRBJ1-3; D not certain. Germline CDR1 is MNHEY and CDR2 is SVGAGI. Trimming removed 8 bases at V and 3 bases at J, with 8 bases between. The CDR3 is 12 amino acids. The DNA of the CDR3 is TGTGCCAGCCTTTCTTATGGAAACACCATATATTTT. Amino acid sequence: CASLSYGNTIYF.